The clone carrying this T cell receptor (beta chain) was seen just once. Its antigen is currently unknown. The record originates from a study of T cell responses to AZD1222 COVID-19 vaccine. Study information: Doses given second, at about 4 or about 12 weeks, were pooled. General study findings and limits: Donors were largely white British and mainly female; clonal diversity was possibly underestimated. CD4 TCRs associated with vaccination spanned spike, dominating at 160-218 and 743-854. Just five to seven AZD1222 recipients tested seropositive at baseline.

Only in-frame clones appear in the TCRdb table, and some are missing; sequencing was by immunoSEQ multiplex PCR. The sample has some 94,000 clones, about 90% seen once. Deletions cut 2 bases from V and 5 bases from J, with 14 bases between. The CDR3 covers 14 residues. Germline values: CDR1 SGHDT, CDR2 YYEEEE. The TCR comes from an adult in good health. The chain is built from TRBV5-6 and TRBJ2-7; D gene unclear. The sequences come from peripheral blood, collected on day 0 of AZD1222 vaccination. The CDR3 coding sequence is TGTGCCAGCAGCTTTGATCGTGCGTTGAACGAGCAGTACTTC. Its protein is CASSFDRALNEQYF.